This T cell receptor beta chain was observed in a study of T-cell memory formation after mild COVID-19. General study points: Whether second-wave clones peaking at day 37 were SARS-CoV-2 specific went unconfirmed.

This clonotype has more than one count but fewer than ten. Its antigen is as yet unknown. TCRdb analysed the 5' RACE reads with MiXCR anew, one entry per CDR3 protein. Of hundreds of thousands of distinct CDR3 sequences in the sample, 25% were seen once. The CDR3 runs to 12 residues. V was trimmed by 5 bases and J by 0 bases, leaving 2 bases between them. The chain combines TRBV12-3 or TRBV12-4 with TRBJ1-5, with D uncertain. The sequence came from an adult woman who had mild COVID-19 (a few samples of this study predate the infection). Cell type and time point are not known. Input material: PBMCs or a T cell subset sorted from them (not recorded which). The chain's CDR3 is CASSISNQPQHF. The CDR3 DNA follows: TGTGCCAGCAGTATTAGCAATCAGCCCCAGCATTTT.